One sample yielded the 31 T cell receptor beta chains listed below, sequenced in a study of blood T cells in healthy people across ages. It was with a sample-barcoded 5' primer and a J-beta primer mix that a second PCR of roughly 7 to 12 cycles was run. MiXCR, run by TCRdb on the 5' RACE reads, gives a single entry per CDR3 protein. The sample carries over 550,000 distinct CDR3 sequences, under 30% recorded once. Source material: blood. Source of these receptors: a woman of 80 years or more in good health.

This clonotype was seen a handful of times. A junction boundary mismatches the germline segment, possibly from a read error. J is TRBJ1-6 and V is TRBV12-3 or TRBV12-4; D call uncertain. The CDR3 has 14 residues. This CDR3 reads CTSSTQAFNSPLHF. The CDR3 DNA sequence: TGTACCAGCAGTACTCAGGCCTTCAATTCACCCCTCCACTTT.

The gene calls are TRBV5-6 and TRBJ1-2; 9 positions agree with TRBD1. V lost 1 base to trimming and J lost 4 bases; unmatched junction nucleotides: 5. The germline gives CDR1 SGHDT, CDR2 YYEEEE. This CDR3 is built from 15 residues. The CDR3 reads CASSLITGGLYGYTF. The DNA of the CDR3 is TGTGCCAGCAGCTTGATCACAGGGGGCCTCTATGGCTACACCTTC.

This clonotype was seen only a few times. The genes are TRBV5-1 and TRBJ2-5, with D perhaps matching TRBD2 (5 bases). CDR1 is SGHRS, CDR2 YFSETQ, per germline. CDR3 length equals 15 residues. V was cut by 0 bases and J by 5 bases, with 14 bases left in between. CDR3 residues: CASSLDGGGGETQYF. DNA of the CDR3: TGCGCCAGCAGCTTGGACGGCGGAGGTGGGGAGACCCAGTACTTC.

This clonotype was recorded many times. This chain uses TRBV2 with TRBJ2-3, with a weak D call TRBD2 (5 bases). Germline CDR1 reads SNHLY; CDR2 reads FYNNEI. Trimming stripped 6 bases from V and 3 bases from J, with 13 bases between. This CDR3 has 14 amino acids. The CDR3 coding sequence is TGTGCCAGCAGGTCCGGGATGAAGACAGATACGCAGTATTTT. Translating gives CASRSGMKTDTQYF.

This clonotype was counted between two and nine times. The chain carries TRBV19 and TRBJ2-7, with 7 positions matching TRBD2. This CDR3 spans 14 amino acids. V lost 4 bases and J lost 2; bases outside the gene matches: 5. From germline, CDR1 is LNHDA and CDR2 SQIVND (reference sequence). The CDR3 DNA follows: TGTGCCAGTAGTAGGACTAGGGGAACCTACGAGCAGTACTTC. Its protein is CASSRTRGTYEQYF.

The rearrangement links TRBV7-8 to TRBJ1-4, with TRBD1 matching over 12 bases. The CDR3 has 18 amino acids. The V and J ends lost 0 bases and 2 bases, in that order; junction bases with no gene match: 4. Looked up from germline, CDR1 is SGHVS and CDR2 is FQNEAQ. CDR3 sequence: CASSLARDRGRTNEKLFF. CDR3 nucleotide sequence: TGTGCCAGCAGCTTAGCCCGGGACAGGGGGCGGACTAATGAAAAACTGTTTTTT.

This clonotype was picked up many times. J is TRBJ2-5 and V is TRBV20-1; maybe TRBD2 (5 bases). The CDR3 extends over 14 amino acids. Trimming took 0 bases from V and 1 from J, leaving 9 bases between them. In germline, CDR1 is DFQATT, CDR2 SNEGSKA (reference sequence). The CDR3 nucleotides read TGCAGTGCTAGAGATCGGACTTCCCAAGAGACCCAGTACTTC. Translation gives CSARDRTSQETQYF.

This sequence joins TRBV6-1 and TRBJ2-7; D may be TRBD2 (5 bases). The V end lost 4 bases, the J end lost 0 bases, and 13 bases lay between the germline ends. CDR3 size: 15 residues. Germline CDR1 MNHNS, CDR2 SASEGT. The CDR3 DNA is TGTGCCAGCAGTGCGAGGGTGCAGAGCTCCTACGAGCAGTACTTC. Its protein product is CASSARVQSSYEQYF.

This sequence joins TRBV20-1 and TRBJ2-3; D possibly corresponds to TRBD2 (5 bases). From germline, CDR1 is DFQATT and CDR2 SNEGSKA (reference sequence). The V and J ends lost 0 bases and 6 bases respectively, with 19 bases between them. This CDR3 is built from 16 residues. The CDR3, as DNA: TGCAGTGCTAGAGATTGGATCGGGGTAAACGGGGATACGCAGTATTTT. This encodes CSARDWIGVNGDTQYF.

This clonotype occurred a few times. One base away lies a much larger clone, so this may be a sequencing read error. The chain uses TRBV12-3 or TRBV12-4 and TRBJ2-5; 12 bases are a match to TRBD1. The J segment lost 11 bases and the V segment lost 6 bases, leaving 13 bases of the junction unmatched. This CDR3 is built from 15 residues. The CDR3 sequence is CASRVGQGAYNEQYF. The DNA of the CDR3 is TGTGCCAGCAGGGTGGGACAGGGGGCCTACAATGAGCAGTACTTC.

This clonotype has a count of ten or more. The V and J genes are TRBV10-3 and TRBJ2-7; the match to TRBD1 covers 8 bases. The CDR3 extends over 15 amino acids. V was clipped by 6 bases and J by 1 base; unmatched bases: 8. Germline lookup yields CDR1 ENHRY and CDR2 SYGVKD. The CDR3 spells CAISWGDRTSYEQYF. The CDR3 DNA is TGTGCCATCAGCTGGGGGGACAGGACTTCCTACGAGCAGTACTTC.

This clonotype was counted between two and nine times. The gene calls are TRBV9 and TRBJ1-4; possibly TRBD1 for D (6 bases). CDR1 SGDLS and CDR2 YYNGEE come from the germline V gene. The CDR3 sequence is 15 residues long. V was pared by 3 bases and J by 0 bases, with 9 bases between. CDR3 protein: CASSEGGSTNEKLFF. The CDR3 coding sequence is TGTGCCAGCAGCGAGGGGGGATCAACTAATGAAAAACTGTTTTTT.

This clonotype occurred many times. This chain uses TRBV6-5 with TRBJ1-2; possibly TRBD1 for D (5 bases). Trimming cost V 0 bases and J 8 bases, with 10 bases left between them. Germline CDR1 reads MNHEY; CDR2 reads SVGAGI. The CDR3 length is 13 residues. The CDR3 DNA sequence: TGTGCCAGCAGTTACTCAACAGGACGAGGCTACACCTTC. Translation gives CASSYSTGRGYTF.

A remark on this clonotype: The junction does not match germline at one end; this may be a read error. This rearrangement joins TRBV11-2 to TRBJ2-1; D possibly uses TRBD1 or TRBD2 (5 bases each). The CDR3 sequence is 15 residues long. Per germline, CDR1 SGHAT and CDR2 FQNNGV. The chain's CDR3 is CASGRDLAGYNERFF. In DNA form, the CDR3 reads TGTGCCAGCGGACGGGACCTAGCAGGGTACAATGAGCGGTTCTTC.

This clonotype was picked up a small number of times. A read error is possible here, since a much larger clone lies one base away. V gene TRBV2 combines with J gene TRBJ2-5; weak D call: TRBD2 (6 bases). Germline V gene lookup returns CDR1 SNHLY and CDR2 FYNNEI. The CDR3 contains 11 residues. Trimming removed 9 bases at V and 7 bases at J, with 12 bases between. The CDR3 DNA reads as TGTGCCAGTGGGACTGAAGGGACCCAGTACTTC. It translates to CASGTEGTQYF.

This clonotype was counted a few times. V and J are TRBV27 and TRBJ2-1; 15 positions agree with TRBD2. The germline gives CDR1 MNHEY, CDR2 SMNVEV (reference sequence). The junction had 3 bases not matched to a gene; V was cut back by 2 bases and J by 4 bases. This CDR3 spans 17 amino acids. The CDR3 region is CASSLRTSGGVYNEQFF. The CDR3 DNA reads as TGTGCCAGCAGTTTACGGACTAGCGGGGGGGTTTACAATGAGCAGTTCTTC.

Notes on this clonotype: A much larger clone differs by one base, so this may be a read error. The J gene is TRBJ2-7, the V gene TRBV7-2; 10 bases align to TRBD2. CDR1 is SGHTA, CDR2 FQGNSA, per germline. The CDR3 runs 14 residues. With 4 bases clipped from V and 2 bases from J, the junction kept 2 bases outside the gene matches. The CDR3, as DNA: TGTGCCAGCAGCTGGACTAGCGGCCCCTACGAGCAGTACTTC. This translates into CASSWTSGPYEQYF.

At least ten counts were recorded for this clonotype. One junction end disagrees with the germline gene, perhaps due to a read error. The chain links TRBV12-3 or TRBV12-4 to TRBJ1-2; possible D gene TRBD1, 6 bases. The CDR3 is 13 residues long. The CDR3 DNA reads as TGTGCCAGCAGCTTAGGGGGGGCCTATGGCTACACCTTC. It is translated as CASSLGGAYGYTF.

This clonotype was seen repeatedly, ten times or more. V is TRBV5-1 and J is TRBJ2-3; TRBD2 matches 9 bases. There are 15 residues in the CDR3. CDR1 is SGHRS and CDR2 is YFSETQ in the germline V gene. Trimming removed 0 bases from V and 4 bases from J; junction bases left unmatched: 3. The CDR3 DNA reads TGCGCCAGCAGCTTGGAGCGGGGGGCAGCAGATACGCAGTATTTT. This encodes CASSLERGAADTQYF.

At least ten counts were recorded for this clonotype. In DNA, the CDR3 is TGTGCCAGCAGCTTAGGGATGAGAGGGGGGGGGCAGCCCCAGCATTTT. Protein product: CASSLGMRGGGQPQHF. The J gene is TRBJ1-5, the V gene TRBV6-6, with D possibly TRBD1 on 6 matching bases. This CDR3 region has 16 residues. Per germline, CDR1 MNHNY and CDR2 SVGAGI (reference sequence). V was trimmed by 6 bases and J by 7 bases, leaving 22 bases between them.

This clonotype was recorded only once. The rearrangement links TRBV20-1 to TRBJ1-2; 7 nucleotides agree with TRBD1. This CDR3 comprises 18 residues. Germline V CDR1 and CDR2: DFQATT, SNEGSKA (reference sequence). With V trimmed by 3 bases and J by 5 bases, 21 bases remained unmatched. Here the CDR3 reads CSARAVLASGGLGYGYTF. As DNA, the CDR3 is TGCAGTGCTAGGGCAGTTTTGGCGTCAGGGGGTTTAGGATATGGCTACACCTTC.

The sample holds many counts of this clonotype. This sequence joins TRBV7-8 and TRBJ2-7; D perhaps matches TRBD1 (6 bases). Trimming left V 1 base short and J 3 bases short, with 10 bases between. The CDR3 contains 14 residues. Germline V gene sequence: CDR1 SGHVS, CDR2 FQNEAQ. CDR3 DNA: TGTGCCAGCAGCTTAGGGACAGTCGTCTACGAGCAGTACTTC. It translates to CASSLGTVVYEQYF.

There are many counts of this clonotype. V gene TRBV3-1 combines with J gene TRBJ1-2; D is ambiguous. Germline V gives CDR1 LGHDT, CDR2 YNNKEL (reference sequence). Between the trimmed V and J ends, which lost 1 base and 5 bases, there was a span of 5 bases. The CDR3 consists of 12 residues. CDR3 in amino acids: CASSQGRYGYTF. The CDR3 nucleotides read TGTGCCAGCAGCCAAGGACGGTATGGCTACACCTTC.

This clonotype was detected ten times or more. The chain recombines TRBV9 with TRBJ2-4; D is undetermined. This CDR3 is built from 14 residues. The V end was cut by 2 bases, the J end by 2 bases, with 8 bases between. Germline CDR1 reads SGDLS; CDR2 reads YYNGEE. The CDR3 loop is CASSVGETKNIQYF. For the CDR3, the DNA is TGTGCCAGCAGCGTGGGCGAAACCAAAAACATTCAGTACTTC.

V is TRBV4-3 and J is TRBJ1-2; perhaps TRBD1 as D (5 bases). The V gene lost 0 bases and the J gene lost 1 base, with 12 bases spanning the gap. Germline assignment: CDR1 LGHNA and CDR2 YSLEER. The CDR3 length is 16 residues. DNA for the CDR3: TGCGCCAGCAGCCAAGATTTCGGGGCTATTAACTATGGCTACACCTTC. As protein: CASSQDFGAINYGYTF.

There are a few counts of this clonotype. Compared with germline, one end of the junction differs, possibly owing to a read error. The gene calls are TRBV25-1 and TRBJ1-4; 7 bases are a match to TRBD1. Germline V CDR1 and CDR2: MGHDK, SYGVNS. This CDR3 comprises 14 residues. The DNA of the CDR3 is TGTGCCAGCAGTCAGACAGGGTCTAATAAAAAACTGTTTTTT. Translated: CASSQTGSNKKLFF.

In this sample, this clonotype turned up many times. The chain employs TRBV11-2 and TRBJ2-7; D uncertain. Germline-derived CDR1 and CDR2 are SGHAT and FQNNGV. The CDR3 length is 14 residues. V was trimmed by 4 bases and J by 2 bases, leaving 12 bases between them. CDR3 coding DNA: TGTGCCAGCAGCTCGATCGGGTCGACCTACGAGCAGTACTTC. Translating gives CASSSIGSTYEQYF.

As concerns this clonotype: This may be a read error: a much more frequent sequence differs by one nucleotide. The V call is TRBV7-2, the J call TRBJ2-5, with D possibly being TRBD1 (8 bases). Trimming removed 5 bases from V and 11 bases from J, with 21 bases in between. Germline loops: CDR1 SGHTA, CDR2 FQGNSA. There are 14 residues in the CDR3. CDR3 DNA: TGTGCCAGCAGCATACAGGGGGGGGACAGTGAGCAGTACTTC. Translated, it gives CASSIQGGDSEQYF.

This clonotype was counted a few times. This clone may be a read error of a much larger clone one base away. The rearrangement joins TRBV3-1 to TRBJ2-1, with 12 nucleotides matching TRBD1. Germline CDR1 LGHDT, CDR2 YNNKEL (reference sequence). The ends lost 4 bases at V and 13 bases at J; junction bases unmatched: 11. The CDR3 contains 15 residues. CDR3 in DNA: TGTGCCAGCAGCCGCAAAGGGACAGGGGGCGAGACCCAGTTCTTC. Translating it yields CASSRKGTGGETQFF.

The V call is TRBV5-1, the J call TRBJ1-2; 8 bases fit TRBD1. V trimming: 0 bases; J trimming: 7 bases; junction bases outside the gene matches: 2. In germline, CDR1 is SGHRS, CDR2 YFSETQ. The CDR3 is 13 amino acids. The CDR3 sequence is CASSLETGVGYTF. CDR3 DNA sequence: TGCGCCAGCAGCTTGGAGACAGGGGTTGGCTACACCTTC.

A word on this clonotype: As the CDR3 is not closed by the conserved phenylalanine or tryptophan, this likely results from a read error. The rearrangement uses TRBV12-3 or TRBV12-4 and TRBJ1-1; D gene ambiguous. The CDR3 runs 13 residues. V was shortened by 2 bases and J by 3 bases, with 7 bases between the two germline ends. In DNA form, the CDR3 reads TGTGCCAGCAGTTTATTCGGGGACACTGAAGCTTTCTGT. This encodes CASSLFGDTEAFC.